This T cell receptor (beta chain) appears in the sequencing data of a study of beta chain features in type 1 diabetes. Study-wide context: Patients did not differ from healthy donors in age, gender or cell yield. Study-level findings and limits: Moderate but significant shortening of TCRB CDR3s was recorded in all four CD4+ subsets from Type 1 diabetes patients.

Of the isolated RNA, all was reverse transcribed, and so the sequenced material was expressed TCRB transcripts. Clones were read by immunoSEQ multiplex PCR, and TCRdb kept only the in-frame ones, dropping some. The sample lists 250,000 to 300,000 clones, roughly an eighth occurring once. Turning to this clone: Antigen unknown.

This CDR3 spans 16 amino acids. Germline lookup yields CDR1 SGHVS and CDR2 FQNEAQ. V was trimmed by 2 bases and J by 1 base, leaving 14 bases between them. Each population that was sorted was more than 95% pure. Material for sequencing was naive CD4+ T cells from blood. The clonotype was recovered from a man aged 25 to 45 with type 1 diabetes. The rearrangement uses TRBV7-8 and TRBJ2-5, with unresolved D. This chain's CDR3 is CASSLTPNTVQETQYF. In DNA form, the CDR3 reads TGTGCCAGCAGCTTAACTCCGAATACCGTCCAAGAGACCCAGTACTTC.